This T cell receptor beta chain was documented in a study of T cell responses to AZD1222 COVID-19 vaccine. General study results and limits: Clonal diversity may have been underestimated in mostly white British donors.

The V and J ends lost 2 bases and 4 bases respectively, with 12 bases between them. The germline gives CDR1 MNHNS, CDR2 SASEGT. The CDR3 consists of 15 residues. With respect to this clone: Its antigen is not identified.

Sequencing used immunoSEQ multiplex PCR; TCRdb keeps in-frame clones, though not all of them. The table includes about 120,000 clones, approximately 83% detected once. This clonotype originated in an adult in good health. The sample here was peripheral blood, taken on day 0 of AZD1222 vaccination. The chain carries TRBV6-1 and TRBJ2-1; TRBD1 is a possible D gene (5 bases). The CDR3 sequence: CASSEWLQGYNEQFF. CDR3 nucleotide sequence: TGTGCCAGCAGTGAATGGCTGCAGGGTTACAATGAGCAGTTCTTC.